The 21 T cell receptor beta chains in this list originate from one sample, sequenced in a study of Ad26.COV2.S vaccination and SARS-CoV-2 variants. Method: immunoSEQ multiplex PCR; TCRdb's copy keeps in-frame clones and lacks some. The table records approximately 410,000 clones, about 90% of them present only once. This sample's treatment: some 19 received Ad26.COV2.S at low or high dose, single or two shots; 5 received placebo; per-sample allocation not given. Specimens were obtained on day 63 following the first vaccine or placebo injection. This sample comprised peripheral blood, obtained in a trial of Ad26.COV2.S vaccine versus placebo. These receptors were obtained from a person aged 18-65 years who received the Ad26.COV2.S COVID-19 vaccine or a placebo.

The chain uses TRBV5-8 and TRBJ1-3; no clear D. CDR1 and CDR2 from the germline V gene are SGHTS and YDEGEE. Trimming pared 4 bases from V and 0 bases from J, leaving 11 bases between. CDR3 length: 15 amino acids. CDR3 region: CASSPTALSGNTIYF. The CDR3 nucleotides read TGTGCCAGCAGCCCTACTGCCCTCTCTGGAAACACCATATATTTT.

The V call is TRBV12-2, the J call TRBJ1-1; TRBD1, the D gene given by the table, was not confirmed from the DNA. TRBV12-2 is shown as a pseudogene. The CDR3 consists of 17 residues. CDR3 residues: CASRLAFRVELDTEAFF. CDR3 DNA: TGTGCAAGTCGCTTAGCTTTCAGGGTGGAGTTGGACACTGAAGCTTTCTTT.

CDR3 DNA: TGTGCCAGCAGGTCGGTAGGCTACGAGCAGTACTTC. It specifies CASRSVGYEQYF. The rearrangement links TRBV27 to TRBJ2-7; D is uncertain. Germline V gene lookup returns CDR1 MNHEY and CDR2 SMNVEV (reference sequence). This CDR3 spans 12 amino acids. V gave up 6 bases and J gave up 3 bases, with 9 bases separating them.

In this sample, this clone turned up a few times. The chain couples TRBV14 to TRBJ1-1, with 8 bases identical to TRBD1. V shed 1 base and J 10 bases; nucleotides not matched to a gene: 8. The CDR3 loop spans 14 amino acids. Germline CDR1 SGHDN, CDR2 FVKESK. CDR3 sequence: CASSQGSTGDGAFF. The CDR3 DNA reads as TGTGCCAGCAGCCAAGGATCGACAGGGGATGGAGCTTTCTTT.

This clone was picked up one time. This chain joins TRBV5-4 and TRBJ2-5; D gene ambiguous. There are 11 residues in the CDR3. V lost 5 bases to trimming and J lost 7 bases, with 9 bases between them. In germline, CDR1 is SGHNT, CDR2 YYREEE (reference sequence). The CDR3 nucleotides read TGTGCCAGCAGTGAAGACGGGACCCAGTACTTC. This sequence encodes CASSEDGTQYF.

The CDR3 DNA reads TGCAGTGCTAGTTCCCCCTATAGCGGGGGGGCCGTTAATGAGCAGTTCTTC. Encoded protein: CSASSPYSGGAVNEQFF. J is TRBJ2-1 and V is TRBV20-1; TRBD2 matches at 11 bases. Trimming removed 3 bases from V and 7 bases from J; junction bases left unmatched: 14. Germline loops: CDR1 DFQATT, CDR2 SNEGSKA (reference sequence). The CDR3 has 17 amino acids.

The V gene is TRBV19, the J gene TRBJ2-1; TRBD1 might be the D (5 bases). Deletions cut 10 bases from V and 0 bases from J, with 19 bases between. This CDR3 has 16 residues. The germline gives CDR1 LNHDA, CDR2 SQIVND (reference sequence). This CDR3 is CATRRQPLSSYNEQFF. The CDR3 bases are TGTGCCACACGGAGACAGCCCTTGAGCTCCTACAATGAGCAGTTCTTC.

V is TRBV2 and J is TRBJ2-3; a weak D match, TRBD2 (6 bases). The CDR3 has 16 residues. V was cut by 4 bases and J by 3 bases, with 17 bases left in between. CDR1 SNHLY and CDR2 FYNNEI come from the germline V gene. The chain's CDR3 is CASSGGTPVGTDTQYF. The CDR3 bases are TGTGCCAGCAGTGGGGGGACTCCAGTCGGTACAGATACGCAGTATTTT.

CDR3 loop: CASSPQSRQGRRNTIYF. The CDR3 coding sequence is TGCGCCAGCAGTCCTCAATCCCGACAGGGGAGGAGAAACACCATATATTTT. This chain joins TRBV23-1 and TRBJ1-3; TRBD1 agrees at 8 bases. TRBV23-1 is an ORF; its function is uncertain. Germline trimming cut 4 bases from V and 5 bases from J; bases unmatched to any gene: 13. This CDR3 has 17 residues.

This chain connects TRBV12-5 to TRBJ2-5, with a possible D match to TRBD1 (5 bases). The CDR3 contains 14 residues. Germline assignment: CDR1 LGHNT and CDR2 FRNRAP. V lost 5 bases to trimming and J lost 5 bases, with 15 bases between them. For the CDR3, the DNA is TGTGCTAGTGGTCCAGGTAGGGGTCGTGAGACCCAGTACTTC. This encodes CASGPGRGRETQYF.

V gene TRBV19 combines with J gene TRBJ1-2; maybe TRBD1 (6 bases). The CDR3 has 13 residues. Germline V gives CDR1 LNHDA, CDR2 SQIVND (reference sequence). The ends were cut back, 4 bases at V and 1 base at J, with 7 bases in the middle. The CDR3 sequence is CASSKDSNYGYTF. The DNA of the CDR3 is TGTGCCAGTAGTAAGGACAGTAACTATGGCTACACCTTC.

The rearrangement links TRBV7-2 to TRBJ1-6; 7 nucleotides line up with TRBD1. Germline values: CDR1 SGHTA, CDR2 FQGNSA. The J segment lost 10 bases and the V segment lost 4 bases, leaving 4 bases of the junction unmatched. This CDR3 has 13 amino acids. CDR3 bases: TGTGCCAGCAGCTCGACAGGGCGGTCACCCCTCCACTTT. Its translation is CASSSTGRSPLHF.

The gene calls are TRBV19 and TRBJ2-1; D assignment may be TRBD1 or TRBD2 (5 bases each). The CDR3 contains 15 residues. V lost 4 bases, J lost 4 bases, and 14 bases lay in between. CDR1 and CDR2 (germline): LNHDA, SQIVND (reference sequence). DNA for the CDR3: TGTGCCAGTAGTAACACTGGGGGTGGGTACAATGAGCAGTTCTTC. Its protein product is CASSNTGGGYNEQFF.

This clone was picked up one time. J is TRBJ1-1 and V is TRBV27; 7 positions agree with TRBD1. Germline CDR1 reads MNHEY; CDR2 reads SMNVEV (reference sequence). The CDR3 runs 15 residues. V lost 2 bases to trimming and J lost 0 bases; unmatched junction nucleotides: 3. The CDR3 DNA reads TGTGCCAGCAGTTTAAGGGGGCTCATGAACACTGAAGCTTTCTTT. Encoded protein: CASSLRGLMNTEAFF.

The V and J genes are TRBV27 and TRBJ2-1; TRBD2 might be the D (6 bases). V lost 2 bases and J 8 bases, leaving 13 bases between the germline ends. The CDR3 loop spans 14 amino acids. Germline V gene data show CDR1 as MNHEY and CDR2 as SMNVEV (reference sequence). The DNA for the CDR3 is TGTGCCAGCAGTTTACGGGGGAGGCAGGATGAGCAGTTCTTC. It specifies CASSLRGRQDEQFF.

The chain couples TRBV18 to TRBJ2-3; unclear D gene. Germline V CDR1 and CDR2: KGHSH, LQKENI. This CDR3 has 14 amino acids. The V and J ends lost 2 bases and 1 base respectively, with 7 bases between them. The CDR3 sequence: CASSPSRGTDTQYF. CDR3 DNA sequence: TGTGCCAGCTCACCATCAAGGGGCACAGATACGCAGTATTTT.

J is TRBJ1-5 and V is TRBV5-6; D is undetermined. V was cut by 6 bases and J by 3 bases, with 13 bases left in between. The CDR3 is made up of 14 amino acids. Germline values: CDR1 SGHDT, CDR2 YYEEEE. The CDR3 DNA is TGTGCCAGCATCGTTTTCGGGGACAATCAGCCCCAGCATTTT. Translation gives CASIVFGDNQPQHF. Full variable domain (outside the CDR3, taken from reference TRBV5-6 and TRBJ1-5): DAGVTQSPTHLIKTRGQQVTLRCSPKSGHDTVSWYQQALGQGPQFIFQYYEEEERQRGNFPDRFSGHQFPNYSSELNVNALLLGDSALYLCASIVFGDNQPQHFGDGTRLSIL.

On this clone: One junction end disagrees with the germline gene, perhaps due to a read error. V is TRBV7-7 and J is TRBJ2-3; tentatively, D is TRBD1 (7 bases). The CDR3 covers 14 residues. The germline V gene encodes CDR1 SSHAT and CDR2 FNYEAQ (reference sequence). The CDR3 loop reads CASSLGTAGDTQYF. The CDR3 DNA is TGTGCTAGCAGCTTAGGGACAGCGGGAGATACGCAGTATTTT.

J is TRBJ2-2 and V is TRBV10-1; TRBD2 is a possible D gene (7 bases). CDR1 and CDR2 from the germline V gene are WNHNN and SYGVQD (reference sequence). V gave up 10 bases and J gave up 4 bases, with 16 bases separating them. The CDR3 totals 14 residues. The CDR3 loop reads CANPGGSLTGELFF. CDR3 in DNA: TGCGCCAACCCGGGGGGCAGCCTCACCGGGGAGCTGTTTTTT.

This chain joins TRBV4-3 and TRBJ2-3; D is possibly TRBD1 or TRBD2 (5 bases each). This CDR3 comprises 14 residues. CDR1 LGHNA and CDR2 YSLEER come from the germline V gene. Trimming took off 0 bases at V and 4 bases at J, with 8 bases between the two ends. The CDR3 protein is CASSQDLGADTQYF. The CDR3 DNA sequence: TGCGCCAGCAGCCAAGATTTGGGGGCAGATACGCAGTATTTT.

The chain combines TRBV15 with TRBJ2-7; D might be TRBD2 (5 bases). Germline CDR1 LNHNV, CDR2 YYDKDF (reference sequence). Trimming stripped 0 bases from V and 1 base from J, with 13 bases between. CDR3 length: 16 residues. The CDR3 loop is CATSRDPGINSYEQYF. In nucleotides, the CDR3 is TGTGCCACCAGCAGAGATCCGGGAATTAATTCCTACGAGCAGTACTTC.